This TCR beta chain is from a study of cytomegalovirus exposure and HLA in healthy donors (dated by TCRdb to 2017 to 2019). Regarding the research as a whole: In an earlier analysis of fewer than 750 of the donors, roughly 300 Gb of sequence data and 95 million to 130 million unique TCR beta sequences from 150 million to 200 million T cells were reported. Five DR-DQ haplotypes were handled as single units for association and clustering, since linkage in the cohort was strong. The study combined high-throughput TCR immunosequencing, statistical association of individual TCRs with disease status, and machine learning to predict cytomegalovirus infection status. All discovery cohort repertoires had been generated on a single sequencing platform. The number of donors typed differed by locus, with roughly 620-630 for A, B, C, DRB1 and DQB1, roughly 520 for DQA1, approximately 580 for DPA1, and some 470 for DPB1. In a later analysis, previously published TCR beta repertoires from hundreds of donors were re-analyzed and high-resolution HLA genotyping was added so that TCR occurrence patterns could be studied. In addition to the first cohort of 666 subjects, a separate validation cohort of about 120 different subjects was used. HLA typing included class I and class II loci at four-digit resolution. Among about 390 genotyped donors of the cohort, an average of 235,054 unique TCR beta nucleotide sequences were sequenced per donor, 15% to 20% of them non-productive. The aim of the study was to test whether cataloging public T cell receptors could identify signatures of past pathogen exposure. Of the approximately 400 genotyped donors, more than 75% were placed in the genetic ancestry cluster associated with self-reported Caucasian donors. The later analysis used no new phenotypic data to find candidate immune exposures, relying instead on TCR beta sequences and their occurrence across donors. The study used immunosequencing to profile the T cell repertoires of several hundred subjects and linked those repertoires to cytomegalovirus serostatus. An earlier analysis of 587 of the donors used high-throughput TCR beta sequencing to judge whether each TCR beta V gene segment behaved as functional or pseudogenic. Donor age, sex, ethnicity and CMV serostatus were compiled alongside the repertoire data. Approximately 300 gigabases of sequencing data and roughly 90 million unique TCR sequences were included in an early release covering roughly 700 HLA-typed donors. A later genetic analysis used genome-wide SNP genotypes for about 60% of the roughly 700 donors, treating that subset as a discovery cohort.

Concerning this clone: The antigen it recognizes is unknown. One base away there is no much larger clone; base qualities are not given.

Overall results and qualifications from the work: In the study, around 160 TCR beta chains were listed as associated with cytomegalovirus. The authors suggested that the approach could potentially be generalized to other disease states and immunological phenotypes. A later analysis found that most CMV-associated TCR beta chains appeared HLA-restricted, with HLA associations seemingly driven largely by CMV exposure. CMV serostatus was the only immune exposure information available for the cohort. Three of the identified cytomegalovirus-associated TCR beta chains were confirmed in vitro to be specific for cytomegalovirus antigens. A later genetic analysis reported fewer N-insertions in productive TCRs among donors in an Asian-associated ancestry cluster than the roughly 700-donor mean. While some public TCRs were present in many individuals, most TCR sequences turned up only very rarely across donors. Correlated functional status among segregating V segments might reflect linkage disequilibrium, but an unknown experimental factor could not be ruled out. An earlier analysis of around 600 of the donors showed that most TCR beta V segments appeared in productive rearrangements either about 90% or about 30% of the time, which broadly matched IMGT annotations. The classifier was reported to diagnose cytomegalovirus status with high specificity and sensitivity in both the original cohort and the validation cohort. Some IMGT-functional V segments, including TRBV6-2 and TRBV6-3, could not be distinguished by the 87-base-pair reads and were therefore excluded. According to a later analysis, TCR association rates differed among HLA loci, with DRB1 alleles showing the most associated TCRs and HLA-C alleles showing the fewest. In a later analysis, several top co-occurrence clusters were reported to appear linked to parvovirus B19, influenza, CMV and Epstein-Barr virus. Strong co-occurrence of HLA alleles, especially DR and DQ, made assigning TCR associations to individual alleles difficult. Because some donors lacked HLA typing at each locus, the association tests relied only on the typed subset. A group of highly shared sequence variants was considered likely to be a technical artifact of the sequencing pipeline. A further reported finding was that TCR beta sequences accurately predicted the HLA-A and HLA-B alleles for most subjects in the first cohort. A later analysis found that HLA-associated TCR beta chains were more clonally expanded and had lower generation probabilities than equally common non-associated chains. Over 15 rarely observed V segments, including chromosome 9 orphons, were excluded from the earlier analysis of 550 to 700 of the donors because counts were too low. Sequencing depth was assumed to be roughly uniform across donors in the presence/absence analyses, though that assumption may not hold. This cohort had only TCR beta chains sequenced, and the lack of alpha or paired-chain data limited which features could be detected. In a later genetic analysis, a missense DCLRE1C variant was associated with V-gene and J-gene trimming of TCR beta chains, and the association was replicated in an independent cohort. In a later analysis, 15,000 to 20,000 TCR beta sequences were associated with specific HLA alleles at a false discovery rate of 0.05.

V sheds 0 bases and J sheds 1 base, leaving 14 bases between their ends. The CDR3 holds 17 amino acids from the cysteine to the phenylalanine. The sequence is cut down to CDR3 DNA, 51 bases in frame from base 1. CDR1 and CDR2, looked up from the germline V gene, are SGDLS and YYNGEE. Receptors were amplified or captured by the immunoSEQ multiplex PCR assay. For the multiplex PCR, a mixture combining 60 forward primers for TCR Vbeta segments and 13 reverse primers for TCR Jbeta segments was used. Amplification of the CDR3 region of rearranged TCR beta genes was performed with a multiplex PCR assay on genomic DNA. On the Illumina HiSeq System, the amplified TCR beta libraries were sequenced as 87-base-pair reads. As for how the authors treated the data: Across the 666 repertoires, a later analysis counted about 81 million unique TCR beta chains, around 11 million of which were shared by at least two donors. Raw reads were error-corrected and collapsed into unique sequences by a nearest-neighbor algorithm in which closely related sequences were merged to remove PCR and sequencing errors. CDR3 sequences were aligned to IMGT reference sequences to assign V, D and J gene segments. For a sequence to be retained, a match of at least six nucleotides to both a V gene segment and a J gene segment was required. Rearrangements were called productive when the CDR3 lacked stop codons and stayed in frame with V and J; all others were non-productive. CDR3 was defined according to IMGT convention as the region running from the second conserved V-encoded cysteine to the conserved J-encoded phenylalanine. In an earlier analysis of around 640 of the donors, sequences lacking an unambiguous match to a single V gene segment were excluded. An earlier analysis of fewer than 650 of the donors classified V segments as functional when productive rearrangements were above 56.7% and as segregating when the standard deviation between donors was above 5%. A statistical classification framework was built for diagnosing cytomegalovirus status from the catalog of TCR beta chain sequences. V and J gene assignment, in a later analysis, came from comparing TCR nucleotide sequences with IMGT/GENE-DB human TR gene sequences. The TCRdist pipeline was used in a later analysis to assign CDR3 sequences and most-parsimonious VDJ recombination scenarios. A later analysis defined each TCR beta chain by its CDR3 amino acid sequence plus V-gene family, and excluded reads lacking a unique V-gene family. A later analysis removed 592 highly shared, low-generation-probability nucleotide sequences to deal with suspected cross-contamination and a sequencing artifact. In a later analysis, a clonal expansion index for each public chain was calculated from normalized within-repertoire ranks of inferred template counts. A later analysis computed generation probabilities with a VDJ recombination model fitted to out-of-frame rearrangements, and checked the results against IGoR. A later analysis scored TCR-TCR, TCR-HLA and TCR-CMV co-occurrence with hypergeometric tests, applying a repertoire-size bias correction to TCR pairs. In a later analysis, false discovery rates were estimated by permuting HLA or CMV assignments 20 times. A later analysis grouped co-occurring TCRs with DBSCAN, adding TCRdist sequence similarity when clustering within HLA-allele-positive subsets. Repertoires with fewer than 30,000 or more than 120,000 public chains were left out of co-occurrence clustering, as were several repertoires with anomalous nucleotide sharing. TCRdb retrieved this table from immuneACCESS and kept in-frame rearrangements only. Not all clones are present; in checked studies, unresolved V genes account for under half, and no reason is known for the remainder. V and J calls plus clone size are reproduced from that table; the DNA served to infer D and trimming. For this sample there are 100,000 to 150,000 clones; 17% appear just once. Of the sample, approximately 2.9% falls within the top ten clones.

The cohort comprised some 700 healthy bone marrow donors. All cohort members were sampled while nominally healthy, although unrecorded immune exposures were likely present. The donor tested CMV seropositive, placing the donor among the 289 seropositive members of the cohort. A peripheral blood sample was provided by each donor, and peripheral blood mononuclear cells were used for TCR beta sequencing. The Qiagen DNeasy Blood Extraction Kit was used to extract genomic DNA from the blood cell samples. The clonotype was recovered from a female donor in good health and CMV-seropositive. The receptor chain draws on TRBV9 and TRBJ1-5; the D gene identity is not certain. Sequences were obtained from PBMCs. The CDR3 region: CASSVAVRRESNQPQHF. Read as DNA, the sequence is TGTGCCAGCAGCGTAGCGGTACGGAGGGAGAGCAATCAGCCCCAGCATTTT.